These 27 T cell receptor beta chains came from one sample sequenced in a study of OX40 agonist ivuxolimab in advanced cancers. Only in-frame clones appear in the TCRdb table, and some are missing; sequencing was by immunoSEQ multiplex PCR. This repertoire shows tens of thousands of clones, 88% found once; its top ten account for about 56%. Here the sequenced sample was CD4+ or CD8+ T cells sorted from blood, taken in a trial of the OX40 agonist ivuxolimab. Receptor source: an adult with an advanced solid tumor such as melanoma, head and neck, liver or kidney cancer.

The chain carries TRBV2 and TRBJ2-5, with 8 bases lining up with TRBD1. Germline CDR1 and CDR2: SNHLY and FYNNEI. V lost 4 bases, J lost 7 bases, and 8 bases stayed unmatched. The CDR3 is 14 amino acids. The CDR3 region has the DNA TGTGCCAGCAGTGTAGTCGGCACAGGGGGGACCCAGTACTTC. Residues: CASSVVGTGGTQYF. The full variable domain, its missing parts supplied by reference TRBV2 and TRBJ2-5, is EPEVTQTPSHQVTQMGQEVILRCVPISNHLYFYWYRQILGQKVEFLVSFYNNEISEKSEIFDDQFSVERPDGSNFTLKIRSTKLEDSAMYFCASSVVGTGGTQYFGPGTRLLVL.

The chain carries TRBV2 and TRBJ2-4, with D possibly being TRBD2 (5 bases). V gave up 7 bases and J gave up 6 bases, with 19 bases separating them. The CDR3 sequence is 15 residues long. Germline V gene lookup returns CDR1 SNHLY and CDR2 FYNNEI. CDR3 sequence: CASNFPVSGGNIQYF. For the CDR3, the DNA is TGTGCCAGCAATTTCCCCGTAAGCGGTGGAAACATTCAGTACTTC.

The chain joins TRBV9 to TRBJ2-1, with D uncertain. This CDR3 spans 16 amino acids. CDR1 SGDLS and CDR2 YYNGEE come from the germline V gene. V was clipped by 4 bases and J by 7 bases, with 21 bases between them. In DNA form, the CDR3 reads TGTGCCAGCAGCCCGACCCCCGGGCTCCCGGGTAATGAGCAGTTCTTC. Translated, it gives CASSPTPGLPGNEQFF.

CDR3 in DNA: TGCAGCGCCCTACTAGGGGACACTGAAGCTTTCTTT. Its translation: CSALLGDTEAFF. V gene TRBV29-1 combines with J gene TRBJ1-1, with a possible D match to TRBD1 (5 bases). Germline values: CDR1 SQVTM, CDR2 ANQGSEA. Trimming pared 7 bases from V and 3 bases from J, leaving 12 bases between. This CDR3 comprises 12 residues.

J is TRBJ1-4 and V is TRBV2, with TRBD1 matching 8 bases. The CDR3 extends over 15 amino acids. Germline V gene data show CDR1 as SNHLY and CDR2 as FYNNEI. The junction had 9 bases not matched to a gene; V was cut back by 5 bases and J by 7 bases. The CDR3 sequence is CASSIRQGWGEKLFF. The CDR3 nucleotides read TGTGCCAGCAGTATTCGACAGGGGTGGGGTGAAAAACTGTTTTTT.

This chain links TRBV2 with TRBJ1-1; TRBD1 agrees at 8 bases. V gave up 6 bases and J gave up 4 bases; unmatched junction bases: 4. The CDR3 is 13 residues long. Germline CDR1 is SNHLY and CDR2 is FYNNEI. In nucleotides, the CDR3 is TGTGCCAGCAGCAGGACAGGGACCACTGAAGCTTTCTTT. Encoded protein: CASSRTGTTEAFF. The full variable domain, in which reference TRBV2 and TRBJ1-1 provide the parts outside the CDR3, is EPEVTQTPSHQVTQMGQEVILRCVPISNHLYFYWYRQILGQKVEFLVSFYNNEISEKSEIFDDQFSVERPDGSNFTLKIRSTKLEDSAMYFCASSRTGTTEAFFGQGTRLTVV.

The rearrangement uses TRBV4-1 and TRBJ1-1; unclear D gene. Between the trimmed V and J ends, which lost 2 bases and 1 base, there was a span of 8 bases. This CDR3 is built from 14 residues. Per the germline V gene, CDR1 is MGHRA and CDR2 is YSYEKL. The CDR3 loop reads CASSQRAENTEAFF. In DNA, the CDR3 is TGCGCCAGCAGCCAACGGGCGGAGAACACTGAAGCTTTCTTT.

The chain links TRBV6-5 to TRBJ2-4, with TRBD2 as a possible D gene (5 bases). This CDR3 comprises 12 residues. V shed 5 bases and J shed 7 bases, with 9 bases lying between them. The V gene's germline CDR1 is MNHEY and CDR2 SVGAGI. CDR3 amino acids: CASSDGVNIQYF. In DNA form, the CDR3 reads TGTGCCAGCAGTGACGGGGTGAACATTCAGTACTTC.

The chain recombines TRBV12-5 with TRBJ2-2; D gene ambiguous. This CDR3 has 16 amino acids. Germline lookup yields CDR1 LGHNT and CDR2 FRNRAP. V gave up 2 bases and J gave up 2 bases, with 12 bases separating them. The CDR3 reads CASGLQRVLNTGELFF. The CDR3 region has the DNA TGTGCTAGTGGTTTGCAACGCGTCCTAAACACCGGGGAGCTGTTTTTT.

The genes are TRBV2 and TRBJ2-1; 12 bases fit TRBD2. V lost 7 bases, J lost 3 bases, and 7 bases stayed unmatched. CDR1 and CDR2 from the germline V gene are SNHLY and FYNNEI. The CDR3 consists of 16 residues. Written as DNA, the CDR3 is TGTGCCAGCACCGGGACTAGCGGGCACTACTACAATGAGCAGTTCTTC. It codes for CASTGTSGHYYNEQFF.

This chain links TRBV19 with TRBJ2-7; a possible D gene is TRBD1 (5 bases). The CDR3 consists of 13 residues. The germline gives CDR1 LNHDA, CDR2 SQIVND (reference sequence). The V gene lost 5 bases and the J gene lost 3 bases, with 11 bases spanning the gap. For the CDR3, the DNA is TGTGCCAGTAGTGCCGGACACTACTACGAGCAGTACTTC. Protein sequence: CASSAGHYYEQYF.

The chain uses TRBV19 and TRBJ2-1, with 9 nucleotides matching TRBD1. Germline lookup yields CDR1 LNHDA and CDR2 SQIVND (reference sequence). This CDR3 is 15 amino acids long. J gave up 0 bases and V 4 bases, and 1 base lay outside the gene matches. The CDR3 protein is CASSRQGDSYNEQFF. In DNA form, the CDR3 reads TGTGCCAGTAGTAGACAGGGGGACTCCTACAATGAGCAGTTCTTC. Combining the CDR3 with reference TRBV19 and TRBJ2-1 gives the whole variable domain DGGITQSPKYLFRKEGQNVTLSCEQNLNHDAMYWYRQDPGQGLRLIYYSQIVNDFQKGDIAEGYSVSREKKESFPLTVTSAQKNPTAFYLCASSRQGDSYNEQFFGPGTRLTVL.

DNA for the CDR3: TGTGCCAGCAGTGAGGACGGGGATCAGCCCCAGCATTTT. This gives the protein CASSEDGDQPQHF. The rearrangement links TRBV6-1 to TRBJ1-5; D remains ambiguous. This CDR3 comprises 13 residues. Germline loops: CDR1 MNHNS, CDR2 SASEGT. The V end lost 3 bases, the J end lost 5 bases, and 8 bases lay between the germline ends.

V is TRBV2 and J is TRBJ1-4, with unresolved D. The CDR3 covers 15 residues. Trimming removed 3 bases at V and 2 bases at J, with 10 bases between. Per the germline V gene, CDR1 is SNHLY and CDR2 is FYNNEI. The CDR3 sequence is CASSEAGWTNEKLFF. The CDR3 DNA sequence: TGTGCCAGCAGTGAGGCGGGGTGGACTAATGAAAAACTGTTTTTT.

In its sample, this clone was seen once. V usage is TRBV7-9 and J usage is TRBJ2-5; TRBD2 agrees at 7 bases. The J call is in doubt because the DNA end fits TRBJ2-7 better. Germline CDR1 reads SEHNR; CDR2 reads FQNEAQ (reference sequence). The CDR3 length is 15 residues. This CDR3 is CASSLVAGDYYEQYF. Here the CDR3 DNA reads TGTGCCAGCAGCTTAGTAGCGGGCGATTACTACGAGCAGTACTTC.

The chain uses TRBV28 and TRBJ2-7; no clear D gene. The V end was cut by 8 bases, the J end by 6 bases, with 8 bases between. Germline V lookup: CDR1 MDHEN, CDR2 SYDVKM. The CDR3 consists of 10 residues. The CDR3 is CASALREQYF. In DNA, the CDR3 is TGTGCCAGCGCCCTCCGCGAGCAGTACTTC.

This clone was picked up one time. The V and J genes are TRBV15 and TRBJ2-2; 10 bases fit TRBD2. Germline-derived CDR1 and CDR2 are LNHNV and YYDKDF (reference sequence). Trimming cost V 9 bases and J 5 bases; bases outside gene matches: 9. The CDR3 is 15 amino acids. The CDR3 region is CATMSGRGWTGELFF. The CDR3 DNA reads TGTGCCACGATGAGCGGGAGGGGATGGACCGGGGAGCTGTTTTTT.

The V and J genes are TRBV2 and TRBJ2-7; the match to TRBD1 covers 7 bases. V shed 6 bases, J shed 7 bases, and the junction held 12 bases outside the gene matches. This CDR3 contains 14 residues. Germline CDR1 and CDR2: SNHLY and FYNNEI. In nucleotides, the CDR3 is TGTGCCAGCAGCGGGGACAGAACCCCTTGGGAGCAGTACTTC. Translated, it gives CASSGDRTPWEQYF. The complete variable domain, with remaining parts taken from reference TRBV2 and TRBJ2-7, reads EPEVTQTPSHQVTQMGQEVILRCVPISNHLYFYWYRQILGQKVEFLVSFYNNEISEKSEIFDDQFSVERPDGSNFTLKIRSTKLEDSAMYFCASSGDRTPWEQYFGPGTRLTVT.

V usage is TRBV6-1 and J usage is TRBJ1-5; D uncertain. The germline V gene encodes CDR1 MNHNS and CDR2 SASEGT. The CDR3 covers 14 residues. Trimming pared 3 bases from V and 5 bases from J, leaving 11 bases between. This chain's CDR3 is CASSEGSDYQPQHF. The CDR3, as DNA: TGTGCCAGCAGTGAGGGGTCAGATTATCAGCCCCAGCATTTT.

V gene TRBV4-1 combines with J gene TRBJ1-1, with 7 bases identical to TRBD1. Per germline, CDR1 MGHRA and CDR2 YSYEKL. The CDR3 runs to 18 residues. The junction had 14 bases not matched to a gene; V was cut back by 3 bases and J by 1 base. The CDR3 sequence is CASSHQGDTVLPNTEAFF. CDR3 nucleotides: TGCGCCAGCAGCCACCAGGGGGACACCGTGTTGCCGAACACTGAAGCTTTCTTT.

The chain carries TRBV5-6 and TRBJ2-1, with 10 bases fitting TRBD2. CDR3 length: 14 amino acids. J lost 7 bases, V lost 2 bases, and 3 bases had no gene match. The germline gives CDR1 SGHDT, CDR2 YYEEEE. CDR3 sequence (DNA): TGTGCCAGCAGCTTAAGACTAGCGGGTAATGAGCAGTTCTTC. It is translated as CASSLRLAGNEQFF. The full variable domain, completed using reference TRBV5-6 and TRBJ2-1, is DAGVTQSPTHLIKTRGQQVTLRCSPKSGHDTVSWYQQALGQGPQFIFQYYEEEERQRGNFPDRFSGHQFPNYSSELNVNALLLGDSALYLCASSLRLAGNEQFFGPGTRLTVL.

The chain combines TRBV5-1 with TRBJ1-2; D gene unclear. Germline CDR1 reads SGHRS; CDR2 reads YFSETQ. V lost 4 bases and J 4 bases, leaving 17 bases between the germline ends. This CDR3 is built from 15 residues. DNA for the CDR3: TGCGCCAGCAGCCCGGACTTGCAGGTGATCTATGGCTACACCTTC. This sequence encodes CASSPDLQVIYGYTF.

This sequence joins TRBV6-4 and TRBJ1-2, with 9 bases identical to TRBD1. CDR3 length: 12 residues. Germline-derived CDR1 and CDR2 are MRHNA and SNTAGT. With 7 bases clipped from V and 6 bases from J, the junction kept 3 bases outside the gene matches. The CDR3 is CASKGQGDGYTF. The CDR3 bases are TGTGCCAGCAAGGGACAGGGTGATGGCTACACCTTC.

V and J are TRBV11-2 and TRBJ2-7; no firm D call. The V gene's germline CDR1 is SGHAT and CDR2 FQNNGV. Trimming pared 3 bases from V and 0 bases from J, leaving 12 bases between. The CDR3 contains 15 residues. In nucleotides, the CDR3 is TGTGCCAGCAGCTTTCAAGTTATGAGCTCCTACGAGCAGTACTTC. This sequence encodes CASSFQVMSSYEQYF.

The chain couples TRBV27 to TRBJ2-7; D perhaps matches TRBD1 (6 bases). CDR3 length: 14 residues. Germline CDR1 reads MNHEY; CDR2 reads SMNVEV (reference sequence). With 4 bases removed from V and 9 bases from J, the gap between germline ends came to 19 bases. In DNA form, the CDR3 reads TGTGCCAGCAGTTCACCTCTCGACAGGATGGGGCAGTACTTC. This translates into CASSSPLDRMGQYF.

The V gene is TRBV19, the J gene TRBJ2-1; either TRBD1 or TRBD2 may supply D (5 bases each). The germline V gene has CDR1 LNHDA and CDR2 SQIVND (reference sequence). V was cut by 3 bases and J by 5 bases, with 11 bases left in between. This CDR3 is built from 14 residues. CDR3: CASSMWETDNEQFF. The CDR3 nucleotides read TGTGCCAGTAGTATGTGGGAGACAGACAATGAGCAGTTCTTC.

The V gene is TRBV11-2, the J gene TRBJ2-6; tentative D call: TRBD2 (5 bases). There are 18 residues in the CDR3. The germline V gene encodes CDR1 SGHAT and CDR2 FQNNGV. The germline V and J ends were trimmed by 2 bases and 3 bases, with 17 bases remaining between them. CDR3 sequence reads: CASSLWPRGSSGANVLTF. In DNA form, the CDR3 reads TGTGCCAGCAGCTTATGGCCCCGGGGAAGCAGTGGGGCCAACGTCCTGACTTTC.